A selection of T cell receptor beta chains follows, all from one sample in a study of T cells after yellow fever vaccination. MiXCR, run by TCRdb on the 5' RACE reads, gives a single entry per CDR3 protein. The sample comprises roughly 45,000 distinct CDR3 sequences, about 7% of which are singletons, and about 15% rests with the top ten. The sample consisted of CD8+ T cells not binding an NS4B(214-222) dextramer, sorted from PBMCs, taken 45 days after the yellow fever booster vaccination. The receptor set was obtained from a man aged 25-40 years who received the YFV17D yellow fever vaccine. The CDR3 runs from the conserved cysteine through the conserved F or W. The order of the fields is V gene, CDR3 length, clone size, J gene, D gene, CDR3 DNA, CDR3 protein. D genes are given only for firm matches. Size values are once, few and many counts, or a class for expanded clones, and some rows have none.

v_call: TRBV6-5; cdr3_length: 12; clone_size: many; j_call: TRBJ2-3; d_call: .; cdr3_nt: TGTGCCAGCAGTTACCAGGGGTCTGCGCAGTATTTT; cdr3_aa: CASSYQGSAQYF
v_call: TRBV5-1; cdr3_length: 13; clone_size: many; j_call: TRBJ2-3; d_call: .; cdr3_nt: TGCGCCAGCAGCGGGGTTCGGACAGATACGCAGTATTTT; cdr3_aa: CASSGVRTDTQYF
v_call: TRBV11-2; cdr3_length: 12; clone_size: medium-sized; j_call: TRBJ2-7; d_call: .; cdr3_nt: TGTGCCAGCAGCTCCGCCCGGTTTGAGCAGTACTTC; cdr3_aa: CASSSARFEQYF
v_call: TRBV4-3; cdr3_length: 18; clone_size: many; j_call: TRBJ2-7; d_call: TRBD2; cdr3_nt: TGCGCCAGCAGCCAAGATAGTAGCGGGAGGGGTTATTTTTACGAGCAGTACTTC; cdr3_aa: CASSQDSSGRGYFYEQYF
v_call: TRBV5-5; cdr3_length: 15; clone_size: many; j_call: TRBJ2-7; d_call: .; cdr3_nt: TGTGCCAGCAGCTTGAGCGACAGGCGATCCTACGAGCAGTACTTC; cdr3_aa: CASSLSDRRSYEQYF
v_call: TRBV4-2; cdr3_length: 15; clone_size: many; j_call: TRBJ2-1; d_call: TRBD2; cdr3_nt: TGTGCCAGCAGCCCATTTGGACTAGCGGACAATGAGCAGTTCTTC; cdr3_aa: CASSPFGLADNEQFF
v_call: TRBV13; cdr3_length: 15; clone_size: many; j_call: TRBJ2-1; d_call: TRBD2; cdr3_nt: TGTGCCAGCAGCTTAGTAACTAGCGGAACCAATGAGCAGTTCTTC; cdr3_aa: CASSLVTSGTNEQFF
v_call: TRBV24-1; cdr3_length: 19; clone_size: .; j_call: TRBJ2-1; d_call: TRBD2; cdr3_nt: TGTGCCACCAGTGAAGCGGGACTAGCGGGAGGGAGCTCCTACAATGAGCAGTTCTTC; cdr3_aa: CATSEAGLAGGSSYNEQFF
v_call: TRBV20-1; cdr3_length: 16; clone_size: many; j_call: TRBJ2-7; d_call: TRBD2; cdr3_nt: TGCAGTGCTAGAGATAGGGTAGCGGGCGGGATCTACGAGCAGTACTTC; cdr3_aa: CSARDRVAGGIYEQYF
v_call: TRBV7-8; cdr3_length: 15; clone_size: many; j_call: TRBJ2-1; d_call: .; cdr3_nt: TGTGCCAGCAGCAAACTAGACAGCTCCTACAATGAGCAGTTCTTC; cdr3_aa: CASSKLDSSYNEQFF
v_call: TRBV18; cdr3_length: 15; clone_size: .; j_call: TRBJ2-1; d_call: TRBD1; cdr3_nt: TGTGCCAGCTCACTCTTTGACAGGGCCTCGGGTGAGCAGTTCTTC; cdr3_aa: CASSLFDRASGEQFF
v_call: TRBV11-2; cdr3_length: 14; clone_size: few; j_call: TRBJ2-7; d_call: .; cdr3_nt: TGTGCCAGCAGCTGGCCGGGACGGCCCTACGAGCAGTACTTC; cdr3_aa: CASSWPGRPYEQYF
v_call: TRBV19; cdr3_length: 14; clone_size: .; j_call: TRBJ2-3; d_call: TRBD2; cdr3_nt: TGTGCCAGTAGCTCAAGCGGGAGTGCAGATACGCAGTATTTT; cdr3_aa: CASSSSGSADTQYF
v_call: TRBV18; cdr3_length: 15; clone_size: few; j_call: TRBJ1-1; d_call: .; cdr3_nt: TGTGCCAGCTCACCACCGCTTGGGGCGAACACTGAAGCTTTCTTT; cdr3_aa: CASSPPLGANTEAFF
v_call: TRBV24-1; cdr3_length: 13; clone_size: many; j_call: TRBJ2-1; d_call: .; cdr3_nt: TGTGCCACCAGTGATTCCAATTACAATGAGCAGTTCTTC; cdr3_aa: CATSDSNYNEQFF
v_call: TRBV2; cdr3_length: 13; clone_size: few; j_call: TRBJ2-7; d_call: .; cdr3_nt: TGTGCCAGCAGTGTCGGACATACGTACGAGCAGTACTTC; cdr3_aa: CASSVGHTYEQYF
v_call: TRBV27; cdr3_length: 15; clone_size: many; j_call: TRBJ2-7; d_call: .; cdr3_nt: TGTGCCAGCAGTTTTATCTCTCGGGGGAGAGACGAGCAGTACTTC; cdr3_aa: CASSFISRGRDEQYF
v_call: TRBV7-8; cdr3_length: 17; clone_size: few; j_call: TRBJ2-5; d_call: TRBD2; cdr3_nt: TGTGCCAGCAGCTTGACTAGCGGGAGCATAAGGGGAGAGACCCAGTACTTC; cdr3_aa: CASSLTSGSIRGETQYF
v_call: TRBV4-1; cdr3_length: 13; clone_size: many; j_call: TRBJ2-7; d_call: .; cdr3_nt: TGCGCCAGCAGCCAAGAGTGGTCGGGGGAGCAGTACTTC; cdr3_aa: CASSQEWSGEQYF
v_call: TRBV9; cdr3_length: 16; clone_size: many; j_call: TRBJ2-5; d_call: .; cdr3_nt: TGTGCCAGCAGCGTAGGGGGCATGGGGATACAAGAGACCCAGTACTTC; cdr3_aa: CASSVGGMGIQETQYF
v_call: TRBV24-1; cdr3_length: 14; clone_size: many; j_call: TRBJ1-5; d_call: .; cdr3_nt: TGTGCCACCAGTGAGCCGGGTGCCAATCAGCCCCAGCATTTT; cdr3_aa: CATSEPGANQPQHF
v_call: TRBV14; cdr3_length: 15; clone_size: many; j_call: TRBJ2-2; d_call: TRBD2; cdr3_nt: TGTGCCAGCAGCCCACTAGCGGTGAACACCGGGGAGCTGTTTTTT; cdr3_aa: CASSPLAVNTGELFF
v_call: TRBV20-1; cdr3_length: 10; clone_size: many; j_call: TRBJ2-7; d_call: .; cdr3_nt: TGCAGTGCCCCTTTTGGCGAGCAGTACTTC; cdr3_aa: CSAPFGEQYF
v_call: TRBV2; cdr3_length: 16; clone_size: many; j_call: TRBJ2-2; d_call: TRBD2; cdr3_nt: TGTGCCAGCAGCGGACTAGCGCACGCGAACACCGGGGAGCTGTTTTTT; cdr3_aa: CASSGLAHANTGELFF
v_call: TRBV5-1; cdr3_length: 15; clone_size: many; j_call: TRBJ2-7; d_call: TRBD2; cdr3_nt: TGCGCCAGCAGCTTTTCCGCGGGAGGGTCCTACGAGCAGTACTTC; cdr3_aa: CASSFSAGGSYEQYF
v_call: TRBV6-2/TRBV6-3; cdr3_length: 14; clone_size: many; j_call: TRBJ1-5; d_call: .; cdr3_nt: TGTGCCAGCACAATCGAGGGAGGGATCCAGCCCCAGCATTTT; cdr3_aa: CASTIEGGIQPQHF
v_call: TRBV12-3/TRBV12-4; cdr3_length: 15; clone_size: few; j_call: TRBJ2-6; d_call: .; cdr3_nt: TGTGCCAGCAGCCACCAGGGGACCGGGGCCAACGTCCTGACTTTC; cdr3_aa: CASSHQGTGANVLTF
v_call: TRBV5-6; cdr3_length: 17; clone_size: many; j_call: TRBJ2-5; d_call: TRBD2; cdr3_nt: TGTGCCAGCAGCCCCCCGGGGAGAGCGGGAGGACCAGGGACCCAGTACTTC; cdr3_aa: CASSPPGRAGGPGTQYF
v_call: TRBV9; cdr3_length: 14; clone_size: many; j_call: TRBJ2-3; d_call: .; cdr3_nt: TGTGCCAGCAGCGATGACGGGATCACAGATACGCAGTATTTT; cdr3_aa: CASSDDGITDTQYF
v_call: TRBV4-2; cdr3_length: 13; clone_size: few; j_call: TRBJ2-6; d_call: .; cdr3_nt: TGTGCCAGCAGCCATGGTGGGGCCAACGTCCTGACTTTC; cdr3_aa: CASSHGGANVLTF
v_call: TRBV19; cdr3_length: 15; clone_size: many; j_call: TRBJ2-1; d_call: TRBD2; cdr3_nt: TGTGCCAGTAGTACTGGACTAGCGGGAGACAATGAGCAGTTCTTC; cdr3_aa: CASSTGLAGDNEQFF
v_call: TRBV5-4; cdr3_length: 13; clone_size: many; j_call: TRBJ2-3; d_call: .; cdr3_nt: TGTGCCAGCAGCTTGGACTCCGAAGATACGCAGTATTTT; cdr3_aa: CASSLDSEDTQYF
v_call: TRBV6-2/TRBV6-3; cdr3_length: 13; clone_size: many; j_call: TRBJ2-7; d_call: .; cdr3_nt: TGTGCCAGCAGTTACGCGAACTCCTACGAGCAGTACTTC; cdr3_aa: CASSYANSYEQYF
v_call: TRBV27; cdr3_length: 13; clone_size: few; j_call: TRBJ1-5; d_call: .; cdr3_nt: TGTGCCAGCAGTCTAAAGGGTGATCAGCCCCAGCATTTT; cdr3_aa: CASSLKGDQPQHF
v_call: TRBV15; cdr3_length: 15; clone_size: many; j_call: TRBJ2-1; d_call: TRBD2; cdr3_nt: TGTGCCACCAGCAGAGGGACTAGCGGATACAATGAGCAGTTCTTC; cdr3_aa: CATSRGTSGYNEQFF
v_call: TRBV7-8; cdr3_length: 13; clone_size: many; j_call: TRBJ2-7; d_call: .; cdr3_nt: TGTGCCAGCAGCTTAGCACAGGGTGGGGCGCAGTACTTC; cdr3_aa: CASSLAQGGAQYF
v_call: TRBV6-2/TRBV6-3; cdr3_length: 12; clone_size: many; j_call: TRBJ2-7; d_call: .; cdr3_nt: TGTGCCAGCAGTCGCTTACCCTACGAGCAGTACTTC; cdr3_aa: CASSRLPYEQYF
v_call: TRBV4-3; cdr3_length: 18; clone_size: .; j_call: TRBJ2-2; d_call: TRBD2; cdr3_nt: TGCGCCAGCAGCCCAGCCTCACTAGCGGGAGGGCCTATCGGGGAGCTGTTTTTT; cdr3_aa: CASSPASLAGGPIGELFF
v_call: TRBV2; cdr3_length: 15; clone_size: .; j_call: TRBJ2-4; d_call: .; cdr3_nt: TGTGCCAGCAGTGGTGACGGGAGAGGGAATGACATTCAGTACTTC; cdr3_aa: CASSGDGRGNDIQYF
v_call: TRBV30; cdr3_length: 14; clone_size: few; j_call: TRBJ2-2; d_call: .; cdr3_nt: TGTGCCTGGAGTACCGGGGACTTCACCGGGGAGCTGTTTTTT; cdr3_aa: CAWSTGDFTGELFF
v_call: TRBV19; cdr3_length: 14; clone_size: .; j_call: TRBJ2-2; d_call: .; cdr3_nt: TGTGCCAGTAGTATGAGGGGGAACACCGGGGAGCTGTTTTTT; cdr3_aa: CASSMRGNTGELFF
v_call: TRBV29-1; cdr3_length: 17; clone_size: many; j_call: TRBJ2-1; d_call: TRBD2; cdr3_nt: TGCAGCGTTGCTTCGGGACTAGCGGAGAACTCCTACAATGAGCAGTTCTTC; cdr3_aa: CSVASGLAENSYNEQFF
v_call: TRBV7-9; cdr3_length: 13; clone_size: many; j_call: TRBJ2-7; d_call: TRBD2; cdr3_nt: TGTGCCAGCAGCACTCTAGCGGACTACGAGCAGTACTTC; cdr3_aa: CASSTLADYEQYF
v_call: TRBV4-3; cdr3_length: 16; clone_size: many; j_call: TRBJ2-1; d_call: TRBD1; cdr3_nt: TGCGCCAGCAGCCAAGTGCGGACAGGGGGCTTCGATGAGCAGTTCTTC; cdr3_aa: CASSQVRTGGFDEQFF
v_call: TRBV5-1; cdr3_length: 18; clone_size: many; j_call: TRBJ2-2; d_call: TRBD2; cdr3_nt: TGCGCCAGCAGCTTGGAAACTAGCGGGAGGGCGAACACCGGGGAGCTGTTTTTT; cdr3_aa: CASSLETSGRANTGELFF
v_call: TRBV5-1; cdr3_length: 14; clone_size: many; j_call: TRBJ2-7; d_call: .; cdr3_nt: TGCGCCAGCAGCTTCACAGGGTCCCCCTACGAGCAGTACTTC; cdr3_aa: CASSFTGSPYEQYF
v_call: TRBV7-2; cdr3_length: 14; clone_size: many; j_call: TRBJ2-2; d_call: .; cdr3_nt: TGTGCCAGCAGCTTAGCACGGAACACCGGGGAGCTGTTTTTT; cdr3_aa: CASSLARNTGELFF
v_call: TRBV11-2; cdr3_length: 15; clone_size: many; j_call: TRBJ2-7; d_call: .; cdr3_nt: TGTGCCAGCAGCTTAGCGGTGTGGGCGGTCCACGAGCAGTACTTC; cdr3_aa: CASSLAVWAVHEQYF
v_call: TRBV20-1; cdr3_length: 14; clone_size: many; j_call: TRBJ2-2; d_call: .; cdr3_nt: TGCAGTGCTAGATACCCCAAGTTGGCCGGGGAGCTGTTTTTT; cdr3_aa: CSARYPKLAGELFF
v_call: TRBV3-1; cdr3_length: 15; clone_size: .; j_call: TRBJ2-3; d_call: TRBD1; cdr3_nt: TGTGCCAGCAGCAGCCCGGGGACAGGGGTAGATACGCAGTATTTT; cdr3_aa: CASSSPGTGVDTQYF
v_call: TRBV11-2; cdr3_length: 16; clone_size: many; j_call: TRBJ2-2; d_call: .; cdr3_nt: TGTGCCAGCAGCTTAACCTCTAGGGGTCGGACCGGGGAGCTGTTTTTT; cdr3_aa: CASSLTSRGRTGELFF
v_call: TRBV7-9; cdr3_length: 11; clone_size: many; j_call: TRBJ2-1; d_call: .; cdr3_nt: TGTGCCAGCAGCGCCAACAATGAGCAGTTCTTC; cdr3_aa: CASSANNEQFF
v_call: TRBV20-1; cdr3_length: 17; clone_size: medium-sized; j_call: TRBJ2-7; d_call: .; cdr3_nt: TGCAGTGCTCGACGCCTTGTACCAATGCTCGACGCCTACGAGCAGTACTTC; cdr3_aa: CSARRLVPMLDAYEQYF
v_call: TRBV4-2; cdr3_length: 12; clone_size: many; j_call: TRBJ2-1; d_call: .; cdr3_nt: TGTGCCAGCAGCACGGGGAGCAATGAGCAGTTCTTC; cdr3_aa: CASSTGSNEQFF
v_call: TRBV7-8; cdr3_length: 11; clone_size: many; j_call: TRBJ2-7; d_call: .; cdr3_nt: TGTGCCAGCAGCTTCCTAGGCGAGCAGTACTTC; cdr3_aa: CASSFLGEQYF
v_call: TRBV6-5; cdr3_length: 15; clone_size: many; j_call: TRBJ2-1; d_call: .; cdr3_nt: TGTGCCAGCAGTTTCGACGCTCCATCCTACAATGAGCAGTTCTTC; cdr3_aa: CASSFDAPSYNEQFF
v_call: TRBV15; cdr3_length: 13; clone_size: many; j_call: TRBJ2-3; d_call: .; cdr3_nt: TGTGCCACCAGTGGTGGCGGCATAGGTACGCAGTATTTT; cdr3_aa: CATSGGGIGTQYF
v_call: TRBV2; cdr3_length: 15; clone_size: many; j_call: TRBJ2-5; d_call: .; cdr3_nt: TGTGCCAGCAGTGAAACACAGCTCTCGGCACAGACCCAGTACTTC; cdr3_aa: CASSETQLSAQTQYF
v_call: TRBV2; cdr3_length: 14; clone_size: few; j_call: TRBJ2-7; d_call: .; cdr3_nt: TGTGCCAGCATGGCGCAGTCATCCCTTCACGAGCAGTACTTC; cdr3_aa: CASMAQSSLHEQYF